Sequencing of this T cell receptor beta chain was carried out in a study of T cells after yellow fever vaccination. Study-level points and caveats: Detected again after the booster were most primary-vaccination clones, at 95% to 96% CD4 and more than 70% CD8. The study found a weaker secondary response that peaked faster, day 5 versus 15. One caveat is that FACS-sorted repertoires could contain abundant clonotypes contaminating from the bulk population.

This CDR3 region has 15 residues. Germline V gives CDR1 SGHRS, CDR2 YFSETQ. V lost 4 bases and J lost 14, with 22 bases in between. Details on this clonotype: The antigen remains unidentified.

TCR cDNA, made by 5'RACE template switching, carried an added universal primer site and UMIs. A single record per CDR3 protein comes from TCRdb applying MiXCR to the 5' RACE reads. The sample consists of tens of thousands of distinct CDR3 sequences, around 6.5% of them appearing once. The source of this sequence is a young man who received the YFV17D yellow fever vaccine. The chain has TRBV5-1 and TRBJ1-6, with TRBD1 as a possible D gene (5 bases). This sample comprised CD8+ T cells sorted from PBMCs, obtained about 5 days after the first yellow fever vaccination. CDR3 region: CASSTSGFPLDALHF. The CDR3 region has the DNA TGCGCCAGCAGCACATCAGGGTTTCCGCTCGATGCCCTCCACTTT.